This T cell receptor beta chain derives from a study of post-analysis software for immune sequencing data. General observations from the study: Included in a set of roughly 5 TRBV segments more frequent in patients than controls were TRBV5-6, TRBV5-1 and TRBV20-1.

TCR beta libraries were prepared from cDNA with unique molecular identifiers. Each batch of about 0.85 to 10 million T cells produced 490,000 or so cDNA molecules. MiXCR, applied by TCRdb to the PCR reads, yields one record per CDR3 protein. The sample comprises some 240,000 distinct CDR3 sequences, 36% of which are singletons, and around 5.2% rests with the top ten. This clonotype was seen ten or more times. The antigen is not known. CDR3 size: 14 residues. V lost 6 bases and J lost 0; bases outside the gene matches: 3. Germline CDR1 LGHDT, CDR2 YNNKEL (reference sequence). Sample: blood. This TCR was sampled from a girl aged 5-17 years with multiple sclerosis. The chain is built from TRBV3-1 and TRBJ2-5; TRBD2 matches 8 bases. CDR3 residues: CASSLLADQETQYF. CDR3 coding DNA: TGTGCCAGCAGTCTACTAGCGGACCAAGAGACCCAGTACTTC.